The 4 T cell receptor beta chains presented below share a single source sample, sequenced in a study of cytomegalovirus exposure and HLA in healthy donors. PCR employed 60 Vbeta and 13 Jbeta primers. The method was immunoSEQ multiplex PCR; TCRdb's version includes in-frame clones alone and lacks a portion of them. The sample includes roughly 160,000 clones, approximately 88% of them seen just once. The sequencing input was PBMCs. These receptors were collected from a boy aged 2 to 9 in good health and CMV-seronegative.

J is TRBJ2-1 and V is TRBV19; D is unclear. The germline V gene encodes CDR1 LNHDA and CDR2 SQIVND (reference sequence). V gave up 6 bases and J gave up 8 bases, with 5 bases separating them. The CDR3 spans 10 residues. CDR3 DNA: TGTGCCAGTAGATGGCATGAGCAGTTCTTC. Its protein product is CASRWHEQFF.

The V call is TRBV23-1, the J call TRBJ2-1; a weak D match, TRBD2 (7 bases). TRBV23-1 belongs to the ORF category, with a function that is uncertain. V was trimmed by 2 bases and J by 5 bases, leaving 22 bases between them. The CDR3 covers 18 residues. CDR3 nucleotides: TGCGCCAGCAGTCAACCAAGTAAATTGGCCGGGGGGCACAATGAGCAGTTCTTC. Translating gives CASSQPSKLAGGHNEQFF.

The rearrangement links TRBV18 to TRBJ2-3; D is uncertain. The germline gives CDR1 KGHSH, CDR2 LQKENI. Trimming cost V 0 bases and J 2 bases, with 12 bases left between them. This CDR3 is 16 amino acids long. CDR3 loop: CASSPPTAQNTDTQYF. CDR3 nucleotide sequence: TGTGCCAGCTCACCACCGACTGCCCAGAACACAGATACGCAGTATTTT.

V is TRBV28 and J is TRBJ1-5; 7 bases map to TRBD1. The CDR3 extends over 16 amino acids. Germline V gene data show CDR1 as MDHEN and CDR2 as SYDVKM. V lost 3 bases to trimming and J lost 3 bases; unmatched junction nucleotides: 8. CDR3 sequence: CASSFGPGGINQPQHF. For the CDR3, the DNA is TGTGCCAGCAGTTTTGGTCCAGGGGGAATCAATCAGCCCCAGCATTTT.